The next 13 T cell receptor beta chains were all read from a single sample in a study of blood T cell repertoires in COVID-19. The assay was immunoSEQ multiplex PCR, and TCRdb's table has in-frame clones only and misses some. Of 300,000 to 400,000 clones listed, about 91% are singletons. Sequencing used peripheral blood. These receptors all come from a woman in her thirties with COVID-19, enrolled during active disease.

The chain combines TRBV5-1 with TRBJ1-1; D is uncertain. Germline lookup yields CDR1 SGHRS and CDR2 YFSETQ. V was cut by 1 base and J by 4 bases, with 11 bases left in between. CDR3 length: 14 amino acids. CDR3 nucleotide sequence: TGCGCCAGCAGCTTGCCTGAATTCGGCACTGAAGCTTTCTTT. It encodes CASSLPEFGTEAFF.

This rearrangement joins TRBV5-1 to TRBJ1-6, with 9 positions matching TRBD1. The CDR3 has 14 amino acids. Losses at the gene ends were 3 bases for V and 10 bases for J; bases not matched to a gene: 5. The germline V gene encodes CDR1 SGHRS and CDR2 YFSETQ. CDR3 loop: CASSSGTGPSPLHF. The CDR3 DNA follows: TGCGCCAGCAGCTCCGGGACAGGGCCCTCACCCCTCCACTTT.

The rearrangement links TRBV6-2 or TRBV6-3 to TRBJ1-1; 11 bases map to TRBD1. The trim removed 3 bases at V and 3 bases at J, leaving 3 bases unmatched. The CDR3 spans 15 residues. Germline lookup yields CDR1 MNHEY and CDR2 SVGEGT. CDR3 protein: CASSYGTGGDTEAFF. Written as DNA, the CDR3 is TGTGCCAGCAGTTATGGGACAGGGGGGGACACTGAAGCTTTCTTT.

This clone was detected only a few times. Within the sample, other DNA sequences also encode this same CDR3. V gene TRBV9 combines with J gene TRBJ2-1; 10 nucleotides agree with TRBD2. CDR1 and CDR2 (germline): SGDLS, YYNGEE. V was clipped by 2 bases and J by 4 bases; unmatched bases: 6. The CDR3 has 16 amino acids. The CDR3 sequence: CASSVGSGGAYNEQFF. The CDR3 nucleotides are TGTGCCAGCAGCGTTGGAAGCGGGGGGGCATACAATGAGCAGTTCTTC.

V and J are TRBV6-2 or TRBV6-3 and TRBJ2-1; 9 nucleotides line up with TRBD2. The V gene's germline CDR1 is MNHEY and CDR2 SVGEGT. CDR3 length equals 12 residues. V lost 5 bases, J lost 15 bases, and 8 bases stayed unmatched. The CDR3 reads CASSPLAGVGFF. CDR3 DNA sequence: TGTGCCAGCAGTCCCTTAGCGGGGGTGGGGTTCTTC.

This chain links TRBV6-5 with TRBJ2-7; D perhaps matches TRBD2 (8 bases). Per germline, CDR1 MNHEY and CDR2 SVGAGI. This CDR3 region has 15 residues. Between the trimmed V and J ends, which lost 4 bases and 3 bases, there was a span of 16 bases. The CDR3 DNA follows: TGTGCCAGCAGTTCTTCCAGGGGGACTAGCTACGAGCAGTACGTC. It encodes CASSSSRGTSYEQYV.

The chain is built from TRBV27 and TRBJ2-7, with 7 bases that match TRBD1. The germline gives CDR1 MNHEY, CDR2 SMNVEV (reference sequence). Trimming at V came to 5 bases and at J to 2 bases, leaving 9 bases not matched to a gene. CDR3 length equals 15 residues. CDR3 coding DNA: TGTGCCAGCAGTATGACAGGGCATGGGGCCTACGAGCAGTACGTC. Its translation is CASSMTGHGAYEQYV.

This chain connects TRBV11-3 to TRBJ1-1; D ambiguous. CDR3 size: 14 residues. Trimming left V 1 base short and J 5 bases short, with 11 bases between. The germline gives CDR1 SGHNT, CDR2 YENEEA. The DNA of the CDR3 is TGTGCCAGCAGCTTAGGGCCCGGGTTAACTGAAGCTTTCTTT. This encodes CASSLGPGLTEAFF.

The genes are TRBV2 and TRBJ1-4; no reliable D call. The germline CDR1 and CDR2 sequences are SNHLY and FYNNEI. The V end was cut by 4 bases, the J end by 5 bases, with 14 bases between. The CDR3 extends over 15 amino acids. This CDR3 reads CASSGRFGENEKLFF. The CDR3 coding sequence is TGTGCCAGCAGTGGACGCTTCGGGGAGAATGAAAAACTGTTTTTT.

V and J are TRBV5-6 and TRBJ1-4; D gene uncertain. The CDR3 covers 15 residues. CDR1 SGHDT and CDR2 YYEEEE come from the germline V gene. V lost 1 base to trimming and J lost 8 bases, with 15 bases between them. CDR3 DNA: TGTGCCAGCAGCTTGATAGCATCTCTCACCGAAAAACTGTTTTTT. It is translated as CASSLIASLTEKLFF.

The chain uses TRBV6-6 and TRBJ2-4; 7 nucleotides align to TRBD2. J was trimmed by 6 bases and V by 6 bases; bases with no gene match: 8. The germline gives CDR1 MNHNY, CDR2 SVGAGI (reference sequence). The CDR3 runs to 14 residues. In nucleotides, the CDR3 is TGTGCCAGCAGCCCCTCCGGGAGGAGAAACATTCAGTACTTC. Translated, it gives CASSPSGRRNIQYF.

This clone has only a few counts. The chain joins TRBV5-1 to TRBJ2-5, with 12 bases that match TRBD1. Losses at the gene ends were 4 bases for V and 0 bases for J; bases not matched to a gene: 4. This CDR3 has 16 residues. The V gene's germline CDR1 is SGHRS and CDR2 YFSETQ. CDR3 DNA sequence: TGCGCCAGCAGCGGAGGGACAGGGGGCTACCAAGAGACCCAGTACTTC. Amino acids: CASSGGTGGYQETQYF.

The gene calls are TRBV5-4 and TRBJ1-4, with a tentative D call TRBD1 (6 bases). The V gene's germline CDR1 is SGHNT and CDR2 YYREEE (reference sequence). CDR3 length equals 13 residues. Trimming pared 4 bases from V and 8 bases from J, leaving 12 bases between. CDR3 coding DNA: TGTGCCAGCAGCGCTACAGGGCGGGAAAAACTGTTTTTT. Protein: CASSATGREKLFF.